This T cell receptor (beta chain) stems from a study of neurological immune-mediated disorders. Whole-study results and caveats: CDR3 amino acid sequences found in expanded clones were never shared across subjects, suggesting private repertoires in all groups.

The table lists this clonotype with many counts. Its antigen is as yet unknown. The cDNA came from 5'RACE with 10-nucleotide random UMIs. TCRdb itself ran the 5' RACE reads through MiXCR, one entry per CDR3 protein. The repertoire holds about 55,000 distinct CDR3 sequences, with approximately 3.8% as singletons. Unsorted libraries were generated from 2 million PBMCs held at -80 degrees C. Trimming removed 1 base from V and 0 bases from J, with 10 bases in between. In germline, CDR1 is MGHRA, CDR2 YSYEKL. The CDR3 is 15 residues long. The chain links TRBV4-1 to TRBJ2-7; D is uncertain. The sequence derives from a man aged 25-45 years with multiple sclerosis. The sequenced sample consisted of PBMCs. CDR3 nucleotides: TGCGCCAGCAGCCAAGGGCACACGACCTCCTACGAGCAGTACTTC. It translates to CASSQGHTTSYEQYF.